One sample yielded the 16 T cell receptor beta chains listed below, sequenced in a study of cytomegalovirus exposure and HLA in healthy donors. Use of 60 Vbeta and 13 Jbeta primers characterized the PCR. The assay was immunoSEQ multiplex PCR, and TCRdb's table has in-frame clones only and misses some. The table records around 170,000 clones, 65% to 85% of them present only once. The sequenced material came from PBMCs. These receptors all come from a woman between 45 and 60 years old in good health and CMV-seropositive.

This chain uses TRBV9 with TRBJ2-7, with 10 bases matching TRBD2. The CDR3 loop spans 13 amino acids. Germline V gene lookup returns CDR1 SGDLS and CDR2 YYNGEE. V shed 3 bases, J shed 6 bases, and the junction held 3 bases outside the gene matches. CDR3 nucleotides: TGTGCCAGCAGCGCTAGCGGGAGAAGCGAGCAGTACTTC. Protein product: CASSASGRSEQYF. Variable domain in full (rest from reference TRBV9 and TRBJ2-7): DSGVTQTPKHLITATGQRVTLRCSPRSGDLSVYWYQQSLDQGLQFLIQYYNGEERAKGNILERFSAQQFPDLHSELNLSSLELGDSALYFCASSASGRSEQYFGPGTRLTVT.

The gene calls are TRBV7-8 and TRBJ1-1; a possible D gene is TRBD1 (5 bases). Trimming stripped 2 bases from V and 0 bases from J, with 13 bases between. CDR1 and CDR2 from the germline V gene are SGHVS and FQNEAQ. CDR3 size: 16 residues. The DNA of the CDR3 is TGTGCCAGCAGCTTAAACCCCGGGGACTTGAACACTGAAGCTTTCTTT. It translates to CASSLNPGDLNTEAFF. The whole variable domain, remainder taken from reference TRBV7-8 and TRBJ1-1, is GAGVSQSPRYKVAKRGQDVALRCDPISGHVSLFWYQQALGQGPEFLTYFQNEAQLDKSGLPSDRFFAERPEGSVSTLKIQRTQQEDSAVYLCASSLNPGDLNTEAFFGQGTRLTVV.

A note on this clone: The junction departs from germline at one end; a sequencing error may be responsible. This chain links TRBV12-5 with TRBJ2-4; possibly TRBD2 for D (6 bases). Germline V lookup: CDR1 LGHNT, CDR2 FRNRAP. The CDR3 runs 14 residues. The DNA for the CDR3 is TGTGCTAGTAACCAAGGAGGGACCAAAAACAGTCAGTACTTC. It codes for CASNQGGTKNSQYF.

Notes on this clone: The sample holds other DNA sequences that translate to the same CDR3. The V gene is TRBV14, the J gene TRBJ2-2; 13 bases match TRBD2. The CDR3 spans 17 residues. Germline V lookup: CDR1 SGHDN, CDR2 FVKESK. V was pared by 6 bases and J by 5 bases, with 9 bases of the junction left unmatched. CDR3: CASSYEPGLAGTGELFF. Written as DNA, the CDR3 is TGTGCCAGCAGTTACGAGCCGGGACTAGCGGGGACCGGGGAGCTGTTTTTT.

The V call is TRBV6-5, the J call TRBJ2-5; 11 positions match TRBD2. The DNA end favors TRBJ2-7, so the J call may be wrong. Germline CDR1 is MNHEY and CDR2 is SVGAGI. The CDR3 runs 16 residues. The CDR3 nucleotides read TGTGCCAGCAGTTCTAGCGGGGGGCGCTCCTGGGACGAGCAGTACTTC. Amino acid sequence: CASSSSGGRSWDEQYF.

The DNA of the CDR3 is TGTGCCAGCAACGACCGACAGGGAGGTACTGAAGCTTTCTTT. Its protein is CASNDRQGGTEAFF. The V call is TRBV6-5, the J call TRBJ1-1, with 7 positions matching TRBD1. The CDR3 totals 14 residues. The ends lost 7 bases at V and 5 bases at J; junction bases unmatched: 10. Germline assignment: CDR1 MNHEY and CDR2 SVGAGI.

V is TRBV6-6 and J is TRBJ2-3; the D is unclear. Looked up from germline, CDR1 is MNHNY and CDR2 is SVGAGI (reference sequence). The CDR3 totals 12 residues. Trimming stripped 5 bases from V and 6 bases from J, with 9 bases between. CDR3 residues: CASSKLPDTQYF. DNA of the CDR3: TGTGCCAGCAGTAAACTCCCCGATACGCAGTATTTT.

This chain joins TRBV18 and TRBJ2-2; 7 bases are a match to TRBD2. Germline-derived CDR1 and CDR2 are KGHSH and LQKENI. V lost 3 bases, J lost 4 bases, and 8 bases stayed unmatched. The CDR3 extends over 16 amino acids. The CDR3 sequence is CASSPPTGGSTGELFF. CDR3 nucleotides: TGTGCCAGCTCACCTCCAACGGGAGGTAGCACCGGGGAGCTGTTTTTT.

This clone was seen a few times. The CDR3 DNA reads as TGTGCCTGGAGGGGGGACAGGGGGCCGTCCCAGAACACTGAAGCTTTCTTT. Translating it yields CAWRGDRGPSQNTEAFF. This chain joins TRBV30 and TRBJ1-1, with 12 positions matching TRBD1. The CDR3 spans 17 residues. J lost 1 base, V lost 3 bases, and 9 bases had no gene match. CDR1 is GTSNPN, CDR2 SVGIG, per germline (reference sequence).

The rearrangement links TRBV4-2 to TRBJ1-5; 10 nucleotides line up with TRBD1. Germline assignment: CDR1 LGHNA and CDR2 YNFKEQ. The CDR3 is 15 residues long. The V and J ends lost 4 bases and 16 bases, in that order; junction bases with no gene match: 16. In nucleotides, the CDR3 is TGTGCCAGCAGCCCGGTGGGGTCCCAAGGGACAGGGGTCCATTTT. It encodes CASSPVGSQGTGVHF.

The chain recombines TRBV13 with TRBJ2-6; the D gene is possibly TRBD2 (5 bases). Germline assignment: CDR1 PRHDT and CDR2 FYEKMQ (reference sequence). The CDR3 totals 15 residues. Trimming took off 2 bases at V and 4 bases at J, with 9 bases between the two ends. CDR3 coding DNA: TGTGCCAGCAGCTTATATTCTAGCGGGGCCAACGTCCTGACTTTC. Its translation: CASSLYSSGANVLTF.

This clone was seen at least ten times. This chain joins TRBV7-9 and TRBJ1-1, with D uncertain. Germline values: CDR1 SEHNR, CDR2 FQNEAQ (reference sequence). Trimming took 4 bases from V and 8 from J, leaving 8 bases between them. The CDR3 spans 11 residues. CDR3 region: CASSYGAEAFF. For the CDR3, the DNA is TGTGCCAGCAGCTATGGAGCAGAAGCTTTCTTT.

The chain is built from TRBV7-2 and TRBJ2-3; TRBD2 aligns across 7 bases. CDR1 is SGHTA, CDR2 FQGNSA, per germline. Losses at the gene ends were 5 bases for V and 14 bases for J; bases not matched to a gene: 16. The CDR3 consists of 14 residues. The CDR3 protein is CASSPFGGSGGLYF. The CDR3 region has the DNA TGTGCCAGCAGCCCATTTGGCGGGAGTGGAGGCCTGTATTTT.

This clone was picked up a small number of times. The CDR3, as DNA: TGTGCCAGTAGAGGGGGGACAGGGCCCCCTCAGCCCCAGCATTTT. The encoded protein is CASRGGTGPPQPQHF. V is TRBV19 and J is TRBJ1-5, with 9 bases aligning to TRBD1. The V gene end was trimmed by 6 bases and the J gene end by 6 bases; junction bases not matched to a gene: 9. Germline CDR1 and CDR2: LNHDA and SQIVND (reference sequence). The CDR3 contains 15 residues.

A single count supports this clone. This chain links TRBV15 with TRBJ2-1; TRBD1 is a possible D gene (5 bases). This CDR3 spans 14 amino acids. Trimming took off 0 bases at V and 9 bases at J, with 12 bases between the two ends. Germline loops: CDR1 LNHNV, CDR2 YYDKDF (reference sequence). The CDR3 DNA is TGTGCCACCAGCAGAGATCCACAGGAAGGTGAGCAGTTCTTC. It translates to CATSRDPQEGEQFF.

The chain links TRBV19 to TRBJ1-2, with 9 nucleotides matching TRBD1. The CDR3 runs to 13 residues. J was trimmed by 3 bases and V by 8 bases; bases with no gene match: 4. CDR1 LNHDA and CDR2 SQIVND come from the germline V gene (reference sequence). The CDR3 here is CASRQGGDYGYTF. CDR3 nucleotide sequence: TGTGCCAGTCGACAGGGGGGAGACTATGGCTACACCTTC. The full variable domain, in which reference TRBV19 and TRBJ1-2 provide the parts outside the CDR3, is DGGITQSPKYLFRKEGQNVTLSCEQNLNHDAMYWYRQDPGQGLRLIYYSQIVNDFQKGDIAEGYSVSREKKESFPLTVTSAQKNPTAFYLCASRQGGDYGYTFGSGTRLTVV.